A single sample is the source of the 16 T cell receptor beta chains below, sequenced in a study of cytomegalovirus exposure and HLA in healthy donors. Researchers ran the PCR with 60 Vbeta and 13 Jbeta primers. Profiling relied on immunoSEQ multiplex PCR, and the TCRdb table lists in-frame clones only, not all of them. Altogether over 150,000 clones are present, approximately 79% being singletons, with the ten largest covering roughly 1.5%. Sequencing was performed on PBMCs. These receptors originate from a girl aged 5-17 years in good health and CMV-seropositive.

The chain recombines TRBV7-2 with TRBJ2-3; D not resolved. The CDR3 runs 12 residues. V lost 3 bases to trimming and J lost 5 bases, with 6 bases between them. CDR1 is SGHTA, CDR2 FQGNSA, per germline. CDR3: CASSLFLDTQYF. CDR3 DNA sequence: TGTGCCAGCAGCTTGTTCCTAGATACGCAGTATTTT.

This clone was observed once. The chain employs TRBV5-1 and TRBJ1-5, with 7 bases fitting TRBD1. Germline V CDR1 and CDR2: SGHRS, YFSETQ. Trimming cost V 3 bases and J 5 bases; bases outside gene matches: 5. CDR3 length equals 14 residues. The CDR3 DNA reads TGCGCCAGCAGCTCAACAGGGGCGGATCAGCCCCAGCATTTT. It translates to CASSSTGADQPQHF. Full variable domain (rest looked up from reference TRBV5-1 and TRBJ1-5): KAGVTQTPRYLIKTRGQQVTLSCSPISGHRSVSWYQQTPGQGLQFLFEYFSETQRNKGNFPGRFSGRQFSNSRSEMNVSTLELGDSALYLCASSSTGADQPQHFGDGTRLSIL.

The J gene is TRBJ1-2, the V gene TRBV6-1, with TRBD1 matching over 10 bases. The junction had 2 bases not matched to a gene; V was cut back by 1 base and J by 3 bases. CDR1 and CDR2 from the germline V gene are MNHNS and SASEGT. This CDR3 spans 15 amino acids. As DNA, the CDR3 is TGTGCCAGCAGTGAAGGGGACAGGGGATACTATGGCTACACCTTC. It is translated as CASSEGDRGYYGYTF.

The chain uses TRBV6-1 and TRBJ1-5, with TRBD1 matching 11 bases. There are 14 residues in the CDR3. The germline CDR1 and CDR2 sequences are MNHNS and SASEGT. The trim removed 5 bases at V and 6 bases at J, leaving 3 bases unmatched. CDR3 region: CASSSGQGAQPQHF. The CDR3 DNA follows: TGTGCCAGCAGTTCTGGACAGGGGGCTCAGCCCCAGCATTTT.

V gene TRBV7-9 combines with J gene TRBJ1-2; 12 positions agree with TRBD1. CDR1 is SEHNR, CDR2 FQNEAQ, per germline (reference sequence). The CDR3 runs 16 residues. After removal of 5 bases from V and 3 bases from J, the junction contained 7 bases not matched to a gene. In DNA form, the CDR3 reads TGTGCCAGCAGCCTCACCGGGACAGGGGGCGACTATGGCTACACCTTC. Translation: CASSLTGTGGDYGYTF. Together with reference TRBV7-9 and TRBJ1-2, the CDR3 gives the full variable domain: DTGVSQNPRHKITKRGQNVTFRCDPISEHNRLYWYRQTLGQGPEFLTYFQNEAQLEKSRLLSDRFSAERPKGSFSTLEIQRTEQGDSAMYLCASSLTGTGGDYGYTFGSGTRLTVV.

CDR3: CASSQKFTGQGANYGYTF. CDR3 coding DNA: TGCGCCAGCAGCCAGAAATTCACCGGACAGGGAGCTAACTATGGCTACACCTTC. The chain uses TRBV4-3 and TRBJ1-2; TRBD1 matches 8 bases. J lost 0 bases, V lost 3 bases, and 12 bases had no gene match. Germline V gene lookup returns CDR1 LGHNA and CDR2 YSLEER. The CDR3 is 18 amino acids.

The rearrangement uses TRBV9 and TRBJ1-1; D is unclear. Germline V gene sequence: CDR1 SGDLS, CDR2 YYNGEE. V lost 4 bases to trimming and J lost 0 bases, with 13 bases between them. The CDR3 contains 15 residues. The CDR3 is CASSPFPRVNTEAFF. The CDR3 DNA follows: TGTGCCAGCAGCCCGTTCCCGAGGGTGAACACTGAAGCTTTCTTT. Full variable domain (outside the CDR3, taken from reference TRBV9 and TRBJ1-1): DSGVTQTPKHLITATGQRVTLRCSPRSGDLSVYWYQQSLDQGLQFLIQYYNGEERAKGNILERFSAQQFPDLHSELNLSSLELGDSALYFCASSPFPRVNTEAFFGQGTRLTVV.

The table lists this clone with a few counts. The chain couples TRBV4-1 to TRBJ1-1; D not certain. Trimming cost V 0 bases and J 6 bases, with 14 bases left between them. Germline-derived CDR1 and CDR2 are MGHRA and YSYEKL. The CDR3 sequence is 15 residues long. CDR3 bases: TGCGCCAGCAGCCAAGATGGGGAAGGGAGGTCTGAAGCTTTCTTT. Translated, it gives CASSQDGEGRSEAFF.

The table lists this clone with a few counts. The chain employs TRBV19 and TRBJ2-6; perhaps TRBD1 as D (6 bases). V shed 3 bases and J shed 2 bases, with 14 bases lying between them. Germline CDR1 and CDR2: LNHDA and SQIVND (reference sequence). The CDR3 covers 17 residues. Here the CDR3 reads CASSIFRGGAGANVLTF. CDR3 DNA: TGTGCCAGTAGTATTTTCAGGGGTGGCGCTGGGGCCAACGTCCTGACTTTC.

The rearrangement links TRBV5-1 to TRBJ1-1; 7 bases fit TRBD1. V gave up 2 bases and J gave up 5 bases; unmatched junction bases: 6. CDR3 length equals 14 residues. Germline V gene lookup returns CDR1 SGHRS and CDR2 YFSETQ. Written as DNA, the CDR3 is TGCGCCAGCAGCTTCCGACAGGGTAGGACTGAAGCTTTCTTT. Translating gives CASSFRQGRTEAFF. Based on the CDR3 plus reference TRBV5-1 and TRBJ1-1, the full variable domain is KAGVTQTPRYLIKTRGQQVTLSCSPISGHRSVSWYQQTPGQGLQFLFEYFSETQRNKGNFPGRFSGRQFSNSRSEMNVSTLELGDSALYLCASSFRQGRTEAFFGQGTRLTVV.

V usage is TRBV2 and J usage is TRBJ1-4, with no clear D. Germline assignment: CDR1 SNHLY and CDR2 FYNNEI. Trimming cost V 8 bases and J 5 bases, with 12 bases left between them. The CDR3 contains 13 residues. CDR3 sequence: CASQELRNEKLFF. In nucleotides, the CDR3 is TGTGCCAGCCAAGAGCTCCGCAATGAAAAACTGTTTTTT.

The chain couples TRBV18 to TRBJ1-4; D might be TRBD1 (5 bases). The ends were cut back, 0 bases at V and 6 bases at J, with 14 bases in the middle. Germline V gene sequence: CDR1 KGHSH, CDR2 LQKENI. This CDR3 contains 16 residues. CDR3 coding DNA: TGTGCCAGCTCACCACCGGCTCCGGGGGTTGATGAAAAACTGTTTTTT. The encoded protein is CASSPPAPGVDEKLFF.

This clone was seen a handful of times. The gene calls are TRBV6-1 and TRBJ2-7; TRBD2 aligns across 8 bases. The CDR3 contains 16 residues. Germline loops: CDR1 MNHNS, CDR2 SASEGT. With 3 bases clipped from V and 0 bases from J, the junction kept 7 bases outside the gene matches. The CDR3 coding sequence is TGTGCCAGCAGTGAGGGGGCGGGGGGAAGCTCCTACGAGCAGTACTTC. As protein: CASSEGAGGSSYEQYF.

This sequence joins TRBV18 and TRBJ2-7; a weak D match, TRBD2 (5 bases). From germline, CDR1 is KGHSH and CDR2 LQKENI. V lost 2 bases and J 7 bases, leaving 15 bases between the germline ends. CDR3 size: 14 residues. The DNA of the CDR3 is TGTGCCAGCTCACCATCCCCGGGTTCGGGGGAGCAGTACTTC. It codes for CASSPSPGSGEQYF.

This chain joins TRBV13 and TRBJ1-1; 8 positions agree with TRBD1. The CDR3 extends over 12 amino acids. Germline CDR1 reads PRHDT; CDR2 reads FYEKMQ (reference sequence). Trimming cost V 5 bases and J 6 bases; bases outside gene matches: 2. As DNA, the CDR3 is TGTGCCAGCAGCGGACAGGGCTCTGAAGCTTTCTTT. It is translated as CASSGQGSEAFF.

The chain recombines TRBV18 with TRBJ2-7; 10 bases fit TRBD1. Germline-derived CDR1 and CDR2 are KGHSH and LQKENI. Losses at the gene ends were 6 bases for V and 6 bases for J; bases not matched to a gene: 11. The CDR3 runs 15 residues. This CDR3 is CASSFNRDRGVEQYF. CDR3 nucleotides: TGTGCCAGCTCCTTCAACCGGGACAGGGGCGTCGAGCAGTACTTC.